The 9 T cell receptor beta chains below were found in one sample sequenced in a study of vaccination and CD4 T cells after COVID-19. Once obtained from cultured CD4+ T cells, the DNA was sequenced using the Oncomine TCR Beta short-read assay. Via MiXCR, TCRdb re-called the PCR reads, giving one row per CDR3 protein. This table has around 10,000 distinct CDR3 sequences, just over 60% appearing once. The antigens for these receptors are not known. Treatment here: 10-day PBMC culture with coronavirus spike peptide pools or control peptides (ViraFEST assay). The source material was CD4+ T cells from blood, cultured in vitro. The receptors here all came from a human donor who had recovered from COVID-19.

Here the CDR3 DNA reads TGTGCCAGCAGTGAGGAATACGGCTACACCTTC. Its protein is CASSEEYGYTF. The V call is TRBV2, the J call TRBJ1-2; no clear D. Between the trimmed V and J ends, which lost 3 bases and 8 bases, there was a span of 7 bases. The length of the CDR3 is 11 residues. The germline gives CDR1 SNHLY, CDR2 FYNNEI.

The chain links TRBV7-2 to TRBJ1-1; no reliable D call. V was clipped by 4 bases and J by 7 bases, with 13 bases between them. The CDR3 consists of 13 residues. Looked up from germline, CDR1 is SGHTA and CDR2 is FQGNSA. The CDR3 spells CASSSWTPSEAFF. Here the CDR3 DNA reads TGTGCCAGCAGCTCTTGGACTCCCAGTGAAGCTTTCTTT.

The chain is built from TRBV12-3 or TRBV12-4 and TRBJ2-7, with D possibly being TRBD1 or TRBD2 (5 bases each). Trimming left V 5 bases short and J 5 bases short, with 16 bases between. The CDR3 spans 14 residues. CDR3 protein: CASSPFGGADEQYF. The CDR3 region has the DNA TGTGCCAGCAGTCCTTTTGGGGGAGCGGACGAGCAGTACTTC.

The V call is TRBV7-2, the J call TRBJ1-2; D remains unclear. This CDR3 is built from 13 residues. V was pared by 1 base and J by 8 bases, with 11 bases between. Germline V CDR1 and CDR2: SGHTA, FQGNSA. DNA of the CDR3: TGTGCCAGCAGCTTAGACCAGGTCGTCGGCTACACCTTC. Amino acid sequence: CASSLDQVVGYTF.

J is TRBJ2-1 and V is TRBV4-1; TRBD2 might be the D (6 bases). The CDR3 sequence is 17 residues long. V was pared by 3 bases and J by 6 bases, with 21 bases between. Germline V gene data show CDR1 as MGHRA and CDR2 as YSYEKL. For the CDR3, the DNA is TGCGCCAGCAGCCAGGTGGAGGGGCGGGCCCCCGGCAATGAGCAGTTCTTC. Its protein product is CASSQVEGRAPGNEQFF.

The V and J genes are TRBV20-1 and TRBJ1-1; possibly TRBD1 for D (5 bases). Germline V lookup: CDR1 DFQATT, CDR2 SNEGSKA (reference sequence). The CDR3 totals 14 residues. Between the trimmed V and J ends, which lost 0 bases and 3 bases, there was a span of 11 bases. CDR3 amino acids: CSARDPGRHTEAFF. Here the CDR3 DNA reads TGCAGTGCTAGAGACCCAGGGAGGCACACTGAAGCTTTCTTT.

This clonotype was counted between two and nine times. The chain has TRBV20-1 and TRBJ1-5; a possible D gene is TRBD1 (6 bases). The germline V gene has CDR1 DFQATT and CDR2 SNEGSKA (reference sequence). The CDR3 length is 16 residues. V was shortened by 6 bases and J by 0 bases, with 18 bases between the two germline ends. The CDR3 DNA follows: TGCAGTGCAACCCCCGGGGGGGCAGCTAGCAATCAGCCCCAGCATTTT. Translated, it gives CSATPGGAASNQPQHF.

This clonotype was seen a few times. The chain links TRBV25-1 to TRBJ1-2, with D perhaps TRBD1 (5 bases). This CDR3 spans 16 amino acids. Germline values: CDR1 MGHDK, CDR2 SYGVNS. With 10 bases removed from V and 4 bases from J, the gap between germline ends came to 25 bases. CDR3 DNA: TGTGCCACCCAGAACGGGGGAATGGTTAACGGCTATGGCTACACCTTC. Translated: CATQNGGMVNGYGYTF.

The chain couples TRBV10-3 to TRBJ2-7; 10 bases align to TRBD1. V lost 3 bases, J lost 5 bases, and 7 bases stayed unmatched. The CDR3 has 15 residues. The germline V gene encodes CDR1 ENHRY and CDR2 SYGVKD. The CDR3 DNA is TGTGCCATCAGTGATAGGGACAGGGGAGCCGACGAGCAGTACTTC. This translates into CAISDRDRGADEQYF.